These 16 T cell receptor beta chains share one sample of origin, sequenced in a study of blood T cell repertoires in COVID-19. Assay: immunoSEQ multiplex PCR; the TCRdb copy retains only in-frame clones and omits some. The repertoire includes fewer than 120,000 clones, approximately 90% of them detected once, and approximately 3.4% sits in the top ten. The specimen sequenced was peripheral blood. The receptor source for this set is a woman in her forties or fifties with acute or convalescent COVID-19.

The V and J genes are TRBV29-1 and TRBJ2-3; D call uncertain. CDR3 size: 15 residues. Between the trimmed V and J ends, which lost 5 bases and 3 bases, there was a span of 18 bases. Germline CDR1 and CDR2: SQVTM and ANQGSEA. The CDR3 nucleotides read TGCAGCGTTCCCAGCCCGTTTCAGAGGACAGATACGCAGTATTTT. Its protein product is CSVPSPFQRTDTQYF.

The rearrangement uses TRBV29-1 and TRBJ1-1; 7 positions match TRBD1. The V segment lost 4 bases and the J segment 3 bases; nucleotides outside the gene matches: 5. There are 13 residues in the CDR3. Germline CDR1 is SQVTM and CDR2 is ANQGSEA. The CDR3, as DNA: TGCAGCGTTGGGACAGGAGGAGACACTGAAGCTTTCTTT. Its protein product is CSVGTGGDTEAFF. The whole variable domain, filled in from reference TRBV29-1 and TRBJ1-1, reads SAVISQKPSRDICQRGTSLTIQCQVDSQVTMMFWYRQQPGQSLTLIATANQGSEATYESGFVIDKFPISRPNLTFSTLTVSNMSPEDSSIYLCSVGTGGDTEAFFGQGTRLTVV.

This sequence joins TRBV6-1 and TRBJ1-1, with 8 bases lining up with TRBD1. J lost 6 bases, V lost 1 base, and 7 bases had no gene match. Germline V gene sequence: CDR1 MNHNS, CDR2 SASEGT. The CDR3 extends over 15 amino acids. DNA of the CDR3: TGTGCCAGCAGTGAAGAGGCCGGGACAGGCCCTGAAGCTTTCTTT. Translated: CASSEEAGTGPEAFF.

V is TRBV5-6 and J is TRBJ1-2, with D perhaps TRBD1 (5 bases). Trimming removed 1 base at V and 2 bases at J, with 18 bases between. CDR1 is SGHDT and CDR2 is YYEEEE in the germline V gene. CDR3 size: 17 residues. The CDR3 loop is CASSLWSAGGSNYGYTF. Here the CDR3 DNA reads TGTGCCAGCAGCTTGTGGTCAGCGGGGGGGTCGAACTATGGCTACACCTTC.

This clone was detected a few times. The J gene is TRBJ1-6, the V gene TRBV9; 9 nucleotides align to TRBD1. The CDR3 spans 15 residues. Per the germline V gene, CDR1 is SGDLS and CDR2 is YYNGEE. V lost 3 bases, J lost 8 bases, and 6 bases stayed unmatched. CDR3 bases: TGTGCCAGCAGCGCTGGACAGGGGACCTATTCACCCCTCCACTTT. Translating it yields CASSAGQGTYSPLHF. Filled out from reference TRBV9 and TRBJ1-6, the complete variable domain reads DSGVTQTPKHLITATGQRVTLRCSPRSGDLSVYWYQQSLDQGLQFLIQYYNGEERAKGNILERFSAQQFPDLHSELNLSSLELGDSALYFCASSAGQGTYSPLHFGNGTRLTVT.

This clone showed up just once. The chain joins TRBV18 to TRBJ2-1, with TRBD2 identical over 7 bases. The V and J ends lost 1 base and 4 bases, in that order; junction bases with no gene match: 4. From germline, CDR1 is KGHSH and CDR2 LQKENI. This CDR3 contains 15 residues. CDR3 loop: CASSPRGGSYNEQFF. The CDR3 DNA reads as TGTGCCAGCTCACCACGCGGCGGGAGTTACAATGAGCAGTTCTTC. Full variable domain (outside the CDR3, taken from reference TRBV18 and TRBJ2-1): NAGVMQNPRHLVRRRGQEARLRCSPMKGHSHVYWYRQLPEEGLKFMVYLQKENIIDESGMPKERFSAEFPKEGPSILRIQQVVRGDSAAYFCASSPRGGSYNEQFFGPGTRLTVL.

The rearrangement links TRBV5-5 to TRBJ2-3; weak D call: TRBD2 (7 bases). V shed 4 bases and J shed 2 bases, with 17 bases lying between them. The CDR3 is 16 amino acids. Germline CDR1 reads SGHKS; CDR2 reads YYEKEE (reference sequence). The CDR3 reads CASSRQGGGSTDTQYF. The CDR3 DNA reads as TGTGCCAGCAGCCGTCAAGGGGGGGGCTCCACAGATACGCAGTATTTT.

The V call is TRBV2, the J call TRBJ1-2; D unclear. Trimming shortened V by 1 base and J by 7 bases, and 10 bases separated the two germline ends. Germline V gene data show CDR1 as SNHLY and CDR2 as FYNNEI. This CDR3 region has 13 residues. This CDR3 is CASSEVRLVGYTF. The DNA for the CDR3 is TGTGCCAGCAGTGAAGTGAGGCTGGTTGGCTACACCTTC.

The gene calls are TRBV29-1 and TRBJ2-2, with D possibly matching TRBD1 (5 bases). The CDR3 runs 13 residues. Looked up from germline, CDR1 is SQVTM and CDR2 is ANQGSEA. Trimming removed 4 bases at V and 0 bases at J, with 6 bases between. CDR3 sequence (DNA): TGCAGCGTTGGACAGACGAACACCGGGGAGCTGTTTTTT. Residues: CSVGQTNTGELFF.

V and J are TRBV11-2 and TRBJ2-3; D is uncertain. Germline V gene data show CDR1 as SGHAT and CDR2 as FQNNGV. The CDR3 is made up of 11 amino acids. Trimming removed 10 bases at V and 4 bases at J, with 9 bases between. CDR3: CANDTADTQYF. CDR3 bases: TGTGCCAACGACACGGCAGATACGCAGTATTTT. Complete variable domain (other parts from reference TRBV11-2 and TRBJ2-3): EAGVAQSPRYKIIEKRQSVAFWCNPISGHATLYWYQQILGQGPKLLIQFQNNGVVDDSQLPKDRFSAERLKGVDSTLKIQPAKLEDSAVYLCANDTADTQYFGPGTRLTVL.

The rearrangement links TRBV2 to TRBJ2-4; maybe TRBD2 (5 bases). Trimming removed 10 bases at V and 3 bases at J, with 13 bases between. The CDR3 loop spans 13 amino acids. In germline, CDR1 is SNHLY, CDR2 FYNNEI. The CDR3 DNA is TGTGCCACCGGCGGAGGCGGCAAAAACATTCAGTACTTC. It is translated as CATGGGGKNIQYF.

The chain recombines TRBV4-2 with TRBJ1-6; TRBD1 is a possible D gene (5 bases). Germline CDR1 and CDR2: LGHNA and YNFKEQ. The CDR3 is 15 residues long. V was cut by 1 base and J by 10 bases, with 14 bases left in between. CDR3 DNA sequence: TGTGCCAGCAGCCAAGTTCCAGGGAGGGAATCACCCCTCCACTTT. It encodes CASSQVPGRESPLHF.

V is TRBV2 and J is TRBJ1-5; D may be TRBD1 (6 bases). Germline V gene sequence: CDR1 SNHLY, CDR2 FYNNEI. This CDR3 has 15 residues. Trimming cost V 1 base and J 6 bases, with 13 bases left between them. The CDR3 protein is CASSEDRAGVQPQHF. In DNA form, the CDR3 reads TGTGCCAGCAGTGAAGACAGGGCTGGGGTTCAGCCCCAGCATTTT. Filled out from reference TRBV2 and TRBJ1-5, the complete variable domain reads EPEVTQTPSHQVTQMGQEVILRCVPISNHLYFYWYRQILGQKVEFLVSFYNNEISEKSEIFDDQFSVERPDGSNFTLKIRSTKLEDSAMYFCASSEDRAGVQPQHFGDGTRLSIL.

The DNA of the CDR3 is TGTGCCACCAGAGCGGGCGGGCTCTACAATGAGCAGTTCTTC. Protein sequence: CATRAGGLYNEQFF. V is TRBV24-1 and J is TRBJ2-1, with D possibly TRBD2 on 6 matching bases. The V end lost 7 bases, the J end lost 3 bases, and 12 bases lay between the germline ends. Germline V CDR1 and CDR2: KGHDR, SFDVKD. The CDR3 spans 14 residues.

The rearrangement uses TRBV28 and TRBJ2-3; 11 positions agree with TRBD2. The CDR3 has 16 amino acids. J lost 6 bases, V lost 6 bases, and 11 bases had no gene match. CDR1 and CDR2 (germline): MDHEN, SYDVKM. Written as DNA, the CDR3 is TGTGCCAGCAGCGAAACACTAGCGGGAGTCGGTGATACGCAGTATTTT. It specifies CASSETLAGVGDTQYF.

The V and J genes are TRBV5-1 and TRBJ1-3; D is uncertain. The germline V and J ends were trimmed by 5 bases and 0 bases, with 9 bases remaining between them. The CDR3 length is 14 residues. Per the germline V gene, CDR1 is SGHRS and CDR2 is YFSETQ. The CDR3 DNA sequence: TGCGCCAGCAGTCAACCGAGCTCTGGAAACACCATATATTTT. It codes for CASSQPSSGNTIYF.